This entry lists 5 T cell receptor beta chains sequenced from one sample in a study of CD8 T cells in Susac syndrome. Reverse transcription used about 0.45 to 1 ug RNA and random hexamers. TCRdb reprocessed the immunoSEQ multiplex PCR reads with MiXCR, giving one entry per CDR3 protein. The sample consists of 150,000 to 200,000 distinct CDR3 sequences, around 94% of them appearing once. What was sequenced was CD4+ T cells from PBMCs. These receptors originate from a human donor in good health.

V is TRBV19 and J is TRBJ2-1; D may match TRBD1 or TRBD2 (5 bases each). This CDR3 region has 13 residues. V was clipped by 11 bases and J by 6 bases, with 17 bases between them. CDR1 and CDR2 (germline): LNHDA, SQIVND (reference sequence). Here the CDR3 reads CAVGPTTGNEQFF. Here the CDR3 DNA reads TGTGCCGTAGGACCGACTACAGGCAATGAGCAGTTCTTC. The full variable domain, completed using reference TRBV19 and TRBJ2-1, is DGGITQSPKYLFRKEGQNVTLSCEQNLNHDAMYWYRQDPGQGLRLIYYSQIVNDFQKGDIAEGYSVSREKKESFPLTVTSAQKNPTAFYLCAVGPTTGNEQFFGPGTRLTVL.

The chain carries TRBV6-2 or TRBV6-3 and TRBJ2-1; 9 bases are a match to TRBD1. The CDR3 length is 14 residues. Germline assignment: CDR1 MNHEY and CDR2 SVGEGT. The V segment lost 6 bases and the J segment 3 bases; nucleotides outside the gene matches: 3. CDR3 residues: CASRRQGDYNEQFF. The CDR3 DNA reads as TGTGCCAGCAGACGACAGGGGGACTACAATGAGCAGTTCTTC.

The chain carries TRBV29-1 and TRBJ2-1; 7 positions agree with TRBD2. The CDR3 consists of 14 residues. The germline gives CDR1 SQVTM, CDR2 ANQGSEA. V gave up 2 bases and J gave up 2 bases; unmatched junction bases: 3. The CDR3 bases are TGCAGCGTTGAACCGGGACTACCCTACAATGAGCAGTTCTTC. This translates into CSVEPGLPYNEQFF.

The rearrangement joins TRBV14 to TRBJ1-5; D gene uncertain. Trimming removed 0 bases from V and 7 bases from J, with 7 bases in between. This CDR3 is built from 13 residues. Germline CDR1 reads SGHDN; CDR2 reads FVKESK. As DNA, the CDR3 is TGTGCCAGCAGCCAAGATCTCATCCAGCCCCAGCATTTT. It specifies CASSQDLIQPQHF.

The V gene is TRBV6-1, the J gene TRBJ1-5, with D tentatively TRBD1 (6 bases). Trimming took 6 bases from V and 0 from J, leaving 18 bases between them. CDR3 size: 17 residues. CDR1 is MNHNS, CDR2 SASEGT, per germline. The DNA for the CDR3 is TGTGCCAGCAGCCCCACCCTCACAGGGTATAGCAATCAGCCCCAGCATTTT. This encodes CASSPTLTGYSNQPQHF.